This T cell receptor (beta chain) was obtained from a study of T cells after posttransplantation cyclophosphamide. After removal of 8 bases from V and 9 bases from J, the junction contained 21 bases not matched to a gene. The CDR3 is 16 residues long. Germline assignment: CDR1 MNHNY and CDR2 SVGAGI (reference sequence). Some clones are missing from TCRdb's copy, which holds only in-frame ones; the method was immunoSEQ multiplex PCR. Among about 16,000 clones listed, over 75% were seen once. Methotrexate plus calcineurin inhibitor accompanied controls' myeloablative marrow transplants; sampling was 1 year later. General observations from the study: Donor-recipient repertoire similarity was low at 1-2 months, rising over year one. Tissue-infiltrating T cells from skin or gut overlapped little with blood T cells. After PTCy, TRB diversity resembled that of CNI/methotrexate controls.

Concerning this clone: The target antigen is unknown.

The V and J genes are TRBV6-6 and TRBJ1-2; 7 nucleotides match TRBD1. The specimen was PBMCs, collected after an allogeneic stem cell transplant with a calcineurin inhibitor and methotrexate. This TCR came from a male patient between 45 and 59 years old who received an allogeneic stem cell transplant from an unrelated donor, was CMV-positive, and had chronic GVHD only. Some T cells may be graft donor cells. The CDR3 region is CASVTTAGGTAMSYTF. The CDR3 coding sequence is TGTGCCAGCGTCACAACGGCAGGAGGGACAGCCATGAGCTACACCTTC.